These T cell receptor beta chains were read from a single sample in a study of beta chain features in type 1 diabetes. TCRdb's table, derived via immunoSEQ multiplex PCR, lists solely in-frame clones and lacks some. The data show over 150,000 clones, approximately 10% seen once. The specimen was central memory CD4+ T cells from blood. These receptors were taken from a man aged 25-45 years with type 1 diabetes. Each CDR3 is given with its conserved first and last residue.

TRBJ2-1 TRBV4-2 CASSQEGTSGYNEQFF
TRBJ2-5 TRBV27 CASSLWASGRSETQYF
TRBJ2-1 TRBV4-3 CASSPSRSGAEQFF
TRBJ2-3 TRBV5-1 CASSSARGSIENTQYF
TRBJ2-5 TRBV19 CASSGGTARRETQYF
TRBJ2-7 TRBV5-6 CASSLTGSTYEQYF
TRBJ1-5 TRBV18 CASSPAGVDQPQHF
TRBJ2-1 TRBV27 CASRPGLATLGLINEQFF
TRBJ2-1 TRBV7-9 CASSLAASGRAGEQFF
TRBJ1-1 TRBV6-1 CASIDSSYTEAFF
TRBJ2-7 TRBV10-3 CATEGSSGREGEQYF
TRBJ2-1 TRBV5-4 CASSSGAVRSYNEQFF
TRBJ1-2 TRBV5-5 CASSSQGYYGYTF
TRBJ2-1 TRBV7-2 CASSFLGVTYNEQFF
TRBJ2-1 TRBV9 CASSVGSSSYNEQFF
TRBJ1-5 TRBV28 CASRVDRGGQPQHF
TRBJ1-5 TRBV7-9 CASSSQGSQPQHF
TRBJ2-1 TRBV5-6 CASSPGLAGGPVHEQFF
TRBJ2-1 TRBV29-1 CSGGGGGNEQFF
TRBJ1-1 TRBV7-3 CASSPTGVTEAFF
TRBJ2-5 TRBV7-8 CASSVQGGQETQYF
TRBJ2-6 TRBV6-1 CASSEQGRGWSGANVLTF
TRBJ2-3 TRBV27 CASRRASGPITDTQYF
TRBJ2-1 TRBV11-2 CASSLGTVPFF
TRBJ2-1 TRBV7-2 CASSLAGLAGSEQFF